This T cell receptor beta chain is from a study of PD-1 blockade in mismatch repair-deficient tumors. Study in general: Patients had 12 mismatch repair-deficient cancer types, all previously treated and progressing. Study conclusions and caveats: Rapid post-treatment expansion, then contraction, generally preceding radiologic response, marked tumor-resident clones.

This clone was observed a handful of times. Its antigen is unknown. The method was immunoSEQ multiplex PCR; TCRdb's version includes in-frame clones alone and lacks a portion of them. This sample has approximately 110,000 clones, with about three quarters found just once. CDR1 is LNHDA and CDR2 is SQIVND in the germline V gene (reference sequence). The CDR3 is 16 residues long. Trimming pared 3 bases from V and 5 bases from J, leaving 17 bases between. The material sequenced was peripheral blood, taken approximately 60 weeks after starting pembrolizumab. The chain employs TRBV19 and TRBJ1-5, with D perhaps matching TRBD1 (5 bases). The clonotype comes from an adult with mismatch repair-deficient cancer. CDR3 protein: CASSITLAGGDQPQHF. CDR3 nucleotide sequence: TGTGCCAGTAGTATTACATTGGCGGGGGGGGATCAGCCCCAGCATTTT.